The clone carrying this TCR beta chain has more than one count but fewer than ten. The data were obtained in a study of T cell clonotyping in hematopoietic cell transplantation. This CDR3 has 13 amino acids. V lost 3 bases, J lost 5 bases, and 10 bases lay in between. Germline V gives CDR1 SGHTA, CDR2 FQGNSA. Method: immunoSEQ multiplex PCR; TCRdb's copy keeps in-frame clones and lacks some. The sample lists some 16,000 clones; about two thirds were seen once. Specimen: PBMCs, collected 30 days after allogeneic stem cell transplant. The source is a male patient aged 45-60 years who had an allogeneic stem cell transplant from an unrelated donor, so T cells may come from the graft donor. Some clones in this sample may be carry-over from other donors' samples. The V call is TRBV7-2, the J call TRBJ2-5, with a possible D match to TRBD1 (5 bases). The CDR3 nucleotides read TGTGCCAGCAGCTTCTGGCAGGGCGAGACCCAGTACTTC. Protein sequence: CASSFWQGETQYF.